The rows below give T cell receptor beta chains drawn from one sample of a study of blood T cell repertoires in COVID-19. Using immunoSEQ multiplex PCR, the repertoire was profiled, and TCRdb retains in-frame clones only, with some absent. The data contain 250,000 to 400,000 clones, around 87% of them singletons. Sequenced input: PBMCs or T cells enriched from blood (not recorded which). These receptors were obtained from a woman aged 30 to 39 who had recovered from COVID-19. The CDR3 runs from the conserved cysteine through the conserved F or W. Fields, in order: D gene, clone size, J gene, V gene, CDR3 DNA, CDR3 protein. A D gene is named only where the DNA matches it firmly. Not every row has a clone size; where given, it reads once, few, many or a size class.

>.|.|TRBJ1-4|TRBV10-3
TGTGCCATCAGTGAGCAGGCAGGGACTAATGAAAAACTGTTTTTT
CAISEQAGTNEKLFF
>TRBD1|.|TRBJ1-2|TRBV5-1
TGCGCCAGCAGCCAAGGGGGCCTCGGTGGCTACACCTTC
CASSQGGLGGYTF
>TRBD1|.|TRBJ1-6|TRBV6-6
TGTGCCAGCAGTCGCCAGACCGGGACAGGGTACGGTTCACCCCTCCACTTT
CASSRQTGTGYGSPLHF
>.|.|TRBJ1-2|TRBV7-9
TGTGCCAGCAGCTTATCCATCTATGGCTACACCTTC
CASSLSIYGYTF
>.|.|TRBJ2-1|TRBV21-1
TGTGCCAGCAGCTGCCGGGACAGGGGGTCGTATGAGCAGTTCTTC
CASSCRDRGSYEQFF
>TRBD2|.|TRBJ2-1|TRBV19
TGTGCCAGTAGTATGTCTAGCGGGTCTCTCAATGAGCAGTTCTTC
CASSMSSGSLNEQFF
>TRBD1|.|TRBJ1-2|TRBV6-5
TGTGCCAGCAGTTACGGGGACAGGGGTTTTTATGGCTACACCTTC
CASSYGDRGFYGYTF
>TRBD2|.|TRBJ2-1|TRBV20-1
TGCAGTGCTACTGAGCGGGGGGGCCAGTCCTACAATGAGCAGTTCTTC
CSATERGGQSYNEQFF
>.|.|TRBJ2-1|TRBV27
TGTGCCAGCAGTTTATCGGCCAGGGCCCTTGACAATGAGCAGTTCTTC
CASSLSARALDNEQFF
>TRBD2|once|TRBJ2-1|TRBV27
TGTGCCAGCAGTCCTCTAGCGGGGGGGTACAATGAGCAGTTCTTC
CASSPLAGGYNEQFF
>TRBD2|.|TRBJ2-4|TRBV11-2
TGTGCCAGCAGCTTAGTAGGTAGCGGGGTAGCCAAAAACATTCAGTACTTC
CASSLVGSGVAKNIQYF
>.|.|TRBJ2-3|TRBV6-6
TGTGCCAGCAGTTACTCGCCTAGCTCCGAAGTCTATCCGCAGTATTTT
CASSYSPSSEVYPQYF
>.|.|TRBJ1-1|TRBV28
TGTGCCAGCAGCCGGGGACGGGAGTACACTGAAGCTTTCTTT
CASSRGREYTEAFF
>.|once|TRBJ1-6|TRBV11-3
TGTGCCAGCAGGCGGGGGAGTGTAGATTCACCCCTCCACTTT
CASRRGSVDSPLHF
>TRBD2|.|TRBJ2-3|TRBV6-4
TGTGCCAGCAGCCGAGCGGGGGGTTCCTTAGATACGCAGTATTTT
CASSRAGGSLDTQYF
>TRBD1|once|TRBJ1-5|TRBV2
TGTGCCAGCAGTCCACAGGGGCCCCCGCCCCAGCATTTT
CASSPQGPPPQHF
>TRBD1|.|TRBJ1-6|TRBV10-1
TGCGCCAGCAGTCATAAGGACAGGAACGGACCACCCCTCCACTTT
CASSHKDRNGPPLHF
>TRBD1|.|TRBJ1-2|TRBV12-3/TRBV12-4
TGTGCCAGCTTCGGGACAGCTAACTATGGCTACACCTTC
CASFGTANYGYTF
>.|.|TRBJ1-5|TRBV27
TGTGCCAGCAGTTTCGGTGGGGGGGGACAGCCCCAGCATTTT
CASSFGGGGQPQHF
>.|.|TRBJ1-2|TRBV12-3/TRBV12-4
TGTGCCAGCAGCGAGGGGGAAGGCTACACCTTC
CASSEGEGYTF
>.|.|TRBJ2-6|TRBV19
TGTGCCACCTCTACCTCCAACTCTGGGGCCAACGTCCTGACTTTC
CATSTSNSGANVLTF
>TRBD1|.|TRBJ1-1|TRBV28
TGTGCCAGCAGTTTTTTGGGGACAGGGTATCGGACTGAAGCTTTCTTT
CASSFLGTGYRTEAFF
>.|.|TRBJ1-3|TRBV5-1
TGCGCCAGCAGCTTGGATTCGCTAGAGGGAAACACCATATATTTT
CASSLDSLEGNTIYF
>TRBD2|.|TRBJ2-1|TRBV11-2
TGTGCCAGCAGCTGGGCGGCCGCGGGGGTAGGCGGTGAGCAGTTCTTC
CASSWAAAGVGGEQFF
>.|.|TRBJ2-2|TRBV5-1
TGCGCCAGCAGCTTGGGGCCTGGTGCCACCGGGGAGCTGTTTTTT
CASSLGPGATGELFF
>.|.|TRBJ1-1|TRBV5-1
TGCGCCAGCAGCCCCGCAGGGTGGAACACTGAAGCTTTCTTT
CASSPAGWNTEAFF
>.|.|TRBJ1-2|TRBV30
TGTGCCTGGAACCCGGGTCTCTATGGCTACACCTTC
CAWNPGLYGYTF
>.|.|TRBJ1-1|TRBV2
TGTGCCACTGCACAACAGGACACTGAAGCTTTCTTT
CATAQQDTEAFF
>TRBD1|.|TRBJ2-2|TRBV10-3
TGTGCCATCAGTGCGCGGACAGGGGAGGCCGGGGAGCTGTTTTTT
CAISARTGEAGELFF
>TRBD1|.|TRBJ1-2|TRBV5-1
TGCGCCAGCAGCTCCCAGGGACAGGGACGTGGCTACACCTTC
CASSSQGQGRGYTF
>TRBD1|.|TRBJ2-2|TRBV4-3
TGCGCCAGCAGCCAAGGGACAGGGACGAACACCGGGGAGCTGTTTTTT
CASSQGTGTNTGELFF
>.|once|TRBJ1-2|TRBV5-1
TGCGCCAGCAGCCCCCGGGGAGATTACTATGGCTACACCTTC
CASSPRGDYYGYTF
>TRBD2|.|TRBJ2-3|TRBV10-3
TGTGCCATCAGTGAGTCGACTAGCGATACGCAGTATTTT
CAISESTSDTQYF
>TRBD1|.|TRBJ1-5|TRBV18
TGTGCCAGCACCGGGACAGGGAATCAGCCCCAGCATTTT
CASTGTGNQPQHF
>.|.|TRBJ2-6|TRBV5-4
TGTGCCAGCAGCTTGGCCCAGGGCGTGGGGGCCAACGTCCTGACTTTC
CASSLAQGVGANVLTF
>.|.|TRBJ1-1|TRBV19
TGTGCCAGTAGTATAGATCTCCAGGGCGGCACTGAAGCTTTCTTT
CASSIDLQGGTEAFF